This T cell receptor (beta chain) comes out of a study of cytomegalovirus exposure and HLA in healthy donors. Study-wide context: Early release data held 85 million or so unique TCRs from HLA-typed donors. Assignment to the Caucasian-associated ancestry cluster applied to more than 75% of the approximately 400 genotyped donors.

Broader study findings: Evidence from a later analysis indicated that most CMV-associated TCR beta chains looked HLA-restricted.

The study ran its PCR with 60 Vbeta and 13 Jbeta primers. As processed by the authors: Roughly 80 million unique TCR beta chains, about 12 million shared, were counted in a later analysis. The repertoire was sequenced with immunoSEQ multiplex PCR; TCRdb's copy has only in-frame clones and lacks some. Clone size and the V and J calls come from that table; the DNA yielded D and trimming. The table shows 150,000 to 200,000 clones, with roughly 80% occurring only once. The V segment lost 3 bases and the J segment 5 bases; nucleotides outside the gene matches: 6. The CDR3 is made up of 15 amino acids. Germline CDR1 SGHTA, CDR2 FQGNSA. This clone occurred a few times. As yet, its antigen is unknown.

Sequencing input: PBMCs. V usage is TRBV7-2 and J usage is TRBJ1-1, with 10 bases that match TRBD1. This clonotype was sampled from a woman aged 45-65 years in good health and CMV-seropositive. DNA of the CDR3: TGTGCCAGCAGCTTCGACAGGGGGCCTGGTACTGAAGCTTTCTTT. Translation: CASSFDRGPGTEAFF.